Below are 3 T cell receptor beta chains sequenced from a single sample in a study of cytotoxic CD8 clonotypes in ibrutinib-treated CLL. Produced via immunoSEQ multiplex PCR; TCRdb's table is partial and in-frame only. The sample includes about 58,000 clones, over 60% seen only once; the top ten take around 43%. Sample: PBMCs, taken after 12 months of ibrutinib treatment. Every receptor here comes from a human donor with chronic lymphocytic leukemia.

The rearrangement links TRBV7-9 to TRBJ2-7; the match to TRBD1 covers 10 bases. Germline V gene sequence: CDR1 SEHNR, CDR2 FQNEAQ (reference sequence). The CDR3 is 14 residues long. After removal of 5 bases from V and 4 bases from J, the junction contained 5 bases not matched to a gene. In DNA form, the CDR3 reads TGTGCCAGCAGCCGGACAGGGGGGAGATACGAGCAGTACTTC. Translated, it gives CASSRTGGRYEQYF.

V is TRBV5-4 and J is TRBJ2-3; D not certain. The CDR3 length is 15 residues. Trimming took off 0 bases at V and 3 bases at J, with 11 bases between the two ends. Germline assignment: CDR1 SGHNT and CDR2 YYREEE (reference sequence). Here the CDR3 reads CASSLGSGWTDTQYF. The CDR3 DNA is TGTGCCAGCAGCTTGGGTAGTGGGTGGACAGATACGCAGTATTTT. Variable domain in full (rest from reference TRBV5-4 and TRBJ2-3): ETGVTQSPTHLIKTRGQQVTLRCSSQSGHNTVSWYQQALGQGPQFIFQYYREEENGRGNFPPRFSGLQFPNYSSELNVNALELDDSALYLCASSLGSGWTDTQYFGPGTRLTVL.

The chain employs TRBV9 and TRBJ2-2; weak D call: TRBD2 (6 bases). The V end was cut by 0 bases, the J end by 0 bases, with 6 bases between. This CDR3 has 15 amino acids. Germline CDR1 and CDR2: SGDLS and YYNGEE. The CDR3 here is CASSVVAANTGELFF. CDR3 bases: TGTGCCAGCAGCGTAGTAGCGGCGAACACCGGGGAGCTGTTTTTT.